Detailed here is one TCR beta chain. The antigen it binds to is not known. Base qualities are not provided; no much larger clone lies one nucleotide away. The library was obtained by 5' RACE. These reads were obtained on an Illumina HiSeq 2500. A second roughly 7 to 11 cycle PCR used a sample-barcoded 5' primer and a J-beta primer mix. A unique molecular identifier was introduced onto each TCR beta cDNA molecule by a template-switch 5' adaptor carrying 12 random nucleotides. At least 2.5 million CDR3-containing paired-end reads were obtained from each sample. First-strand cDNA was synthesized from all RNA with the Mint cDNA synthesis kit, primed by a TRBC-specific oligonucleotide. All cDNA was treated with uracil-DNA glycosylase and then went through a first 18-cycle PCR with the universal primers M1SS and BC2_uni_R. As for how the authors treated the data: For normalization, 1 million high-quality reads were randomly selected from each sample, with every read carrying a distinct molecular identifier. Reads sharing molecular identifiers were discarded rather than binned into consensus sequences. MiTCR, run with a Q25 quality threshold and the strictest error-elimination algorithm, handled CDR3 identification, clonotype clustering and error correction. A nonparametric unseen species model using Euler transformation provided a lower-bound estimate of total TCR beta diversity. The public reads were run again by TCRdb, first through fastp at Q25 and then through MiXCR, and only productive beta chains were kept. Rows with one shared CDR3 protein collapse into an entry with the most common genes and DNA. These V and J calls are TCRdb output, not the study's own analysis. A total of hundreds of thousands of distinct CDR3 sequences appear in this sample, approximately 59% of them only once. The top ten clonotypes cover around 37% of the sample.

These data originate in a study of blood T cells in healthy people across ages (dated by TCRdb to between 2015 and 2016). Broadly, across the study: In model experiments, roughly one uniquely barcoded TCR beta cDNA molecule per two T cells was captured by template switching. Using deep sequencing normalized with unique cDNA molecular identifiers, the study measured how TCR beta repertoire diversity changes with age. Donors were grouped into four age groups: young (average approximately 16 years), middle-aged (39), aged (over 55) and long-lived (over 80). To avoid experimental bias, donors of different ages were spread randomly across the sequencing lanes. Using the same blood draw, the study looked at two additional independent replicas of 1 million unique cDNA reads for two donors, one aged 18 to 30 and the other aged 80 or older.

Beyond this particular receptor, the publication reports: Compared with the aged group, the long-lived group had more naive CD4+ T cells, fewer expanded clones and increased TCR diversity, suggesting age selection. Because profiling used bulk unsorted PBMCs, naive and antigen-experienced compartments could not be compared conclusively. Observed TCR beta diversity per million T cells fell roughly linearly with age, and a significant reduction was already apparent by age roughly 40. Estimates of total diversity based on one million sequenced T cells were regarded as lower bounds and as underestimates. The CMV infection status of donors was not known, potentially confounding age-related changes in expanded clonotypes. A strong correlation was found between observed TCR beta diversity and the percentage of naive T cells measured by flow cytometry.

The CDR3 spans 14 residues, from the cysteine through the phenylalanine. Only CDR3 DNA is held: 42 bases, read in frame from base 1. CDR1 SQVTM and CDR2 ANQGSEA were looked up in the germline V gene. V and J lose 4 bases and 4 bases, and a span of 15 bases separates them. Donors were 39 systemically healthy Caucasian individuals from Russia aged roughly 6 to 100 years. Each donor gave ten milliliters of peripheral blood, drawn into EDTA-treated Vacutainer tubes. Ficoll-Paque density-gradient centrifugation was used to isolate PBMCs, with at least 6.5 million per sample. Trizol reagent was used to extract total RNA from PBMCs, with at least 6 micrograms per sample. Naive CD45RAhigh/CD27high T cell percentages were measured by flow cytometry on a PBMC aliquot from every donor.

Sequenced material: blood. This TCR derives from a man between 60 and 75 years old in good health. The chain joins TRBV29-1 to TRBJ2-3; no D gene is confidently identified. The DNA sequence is TGCAGCGTTGGGTACCAGGTTCGATCAGATACGCAGTATTTT. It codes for CSVGYQVRSDTQYF.